This TCR beta chain emerged from a study of cytomegalovirus exposure and HLA in healthy donors. Findings of the study overall: Accurate prediction of HLA-A and HLA-B alleles (for most subjects) was reportedly achieved from TCR beta sequences. Evidence from a later analysis indicated that most CMV-associated TCR beta chains looked HLA-restricted. Most TCR sequences were seen very rarely across donors, but some public TCRs occurred in many.

Comments on this clone: Its specificity is unknown.

The germline V gene encodes CDR1 MDHEN and CDR2 SYDVKM. The length of the CDR3 is 14 residues. V lost 7 bases and J 3 bases, leaving 16 bases between the germline ends. PCR amplification relied on 60 Vbeta primers (plus 13 Jbeta primers). Measured with immunoSEQ multiplex PCR; TCRdb has only the in-frame clones, and not every one. The sample yields some 180,000 clones, approximately 86% seen once. The TCR comes from a boy aged 2 to 10 in good health and CMV-seronegative. The chain recombines TRBV28 with TRBJ2-7; possible D gene TRBD1, 5 bases. Sequencing input: PBMCs. The CDR3 is CASIQRGQIYEQYF. The DNA of the CDR3 is TGTGCCAGCATTCAAAGGGGTCAAATCTACGAGCAGTACTTC.